Presented here are 15 T cell receptor beta chains from one specimen sequenced in a study of cytomegalovirus exposure and HLA in healthy donors. A multiplex PCR was run with 60 Vbeta primers and 13 Jbeta primers. Data came from immunoSEQ multiplex PCR; TCRdb stores just in-frame clones and leaves some out. The data show 130,000 to 150,000 clones, approximately 79% seen once. The sequenced sample consisted of PBMCs. These receptor sequences come from a woman aged 45-65 years in good health and CMV-seropositive.

The rearrangement links TRBV30 to TRBJ1-2; 8 positions match TRBD1. The V gene's germline CDR1 is GTSNPN and CDR2 SVGIG (reference sequence). The CDR3 length is 14 residues. Losses at the gene ends were 0 bases for V and 4 bases for J; bases not matched to a gene: 4. DNA of the CDR3: TGTGCCTGGAGTGTATCCACAGGGGGCTATGGCTACACCTTC. Protein: CAWSVSTGGYGYTF.

CDR3 DNA: TGTGCCTGGAGTGTATCGGGTCAAGAGCAGTACTTC. Amino acid sequence: CAWSVSGQEQYF. The chain combines TRBV30 with TRBJ2-7; D call uncertain. Trimming took off 0 bases at V and 7 bases at J, with 10 bases between the two ends. Per germline, CDR1 GTSNPN and CDR2 SVGIG (reference sequence). The CDR3 has 12 amino acids. Full variable domain (remainder filled in from reference TRBV30 and TRBJ2-7): SQTIHQWPATLVQPVGSPLSLECTVEGTSNPNLYWYRQAAGRGLQLLFYSVGIGQISSEVPQNLSASRPQDRQFILSSKKLLLSDSGFYLCAWSVSGQEQYFGPGTRLTVT.

V is TRBV7-9 and J is TRBJ1-5, with D perhaps matching TRBD1 (6 bases). CDR1 is SEHNR, CDR2 FQNEAQ, per germline (reference sequence). The V end was cut by 5 bases, the J end by 1 base, with 15 bases between. The CDR3 loop spans 16 amino acids. The CDR3 region has the DNA TGTGCCAGCAGCCCGAGCGAGGGGGTAAGCAATCAGCCCCAGCATTTT. It is translated as CASSPSEGVSNQPQHF.

This rearrangement joins TRBV18 to TRBJ2-6; D may be TRBD1 (5 bases). The CDR3 spans 16 residues. Germline V gives CDR1 KGHSH, CDR2 LQKENI. Trimming cost V 5 bases and J 1 base, with 12 bases left between them. The CDR3 nucleotides are TGTGCCAGCTCAGCTCCAGGGTTGTCTGGGGCCAACGTCCTGACTTTC. Amino acid sequence: CASSAPGLSGANVLTF.

J is TRBJ2-7 and V is TRBV4-1, with 11 bases matching TRBD2. The germline V gene has CDR1 MGHRA and CDR2 YSYEKL. V lost 1 base and J lost 3; bases outside the gene matches: 11. The CDR3 contains 18 residues. The CDR3 nucleotides are TGCGCCAGCAGCCAAGCAGAAATAGCGGGGGGGTTAAGCTACGAGCAGTACTTC. Residues: CASSQAEIAGGLSYEQYF.

This rearrangement joins TRBV6-1 to TRBJ1-1; the match to TRBD1 covers 9 bases. CDR3 length: 13 amino acids. The V gene end was trimmed by 6 bases and the J gene end by 3 bases; junction bases not matched to a gene: 2. Germline CDR1 is MNHNS and CDR2 is SASEGT. This CDR3 is CASRGTGYTEAFF. CDR3 bases: TGTGCCAGCAGGGGGACAGGGTACACTGAAGCTTTCTTT.

This chain connects TRBV28 to TRBJ2-2; D unresolved. The CDR3 sequence is 12 residues long. Trimming removed 4 bases from V and 2 bases from J, with 2 bases in between. Germline CDR1 is MDHEN and CDR2 is SYDVKM. The CDR3 reads CASSSNTGELFF. CDR3 sequence (DNA): TGTGCCAGCAGTTCTAACACCGGGGAGCTGTTTTTT.

The rearrangement uses TRBV7-2 and TRBJ2-7; D might be TRBD1 (5 bases). Trimming stripped 6 bases from V and 2 bases from J, with 17 bases between. This CDR3 comprises 15 residues. From germline, CDR1 is SGHTA and CDR2 FQGNSA. CDR3 sequence (DNA): TGTGCCAGCAGACCTACAGGATCCTCAGCCTACGAGCAGTACTTC. It yields the protein CASRPTGSSAYEQYF.

This clone was seen more than once but under ten times. V is TRBV19 and J is TRBJ1-1; D gene unclear. This CDR3 is 14 amino acids long. CDR1 LNHDA and CDR2 SQIVND come from the germline V gene (reference sequence). Trimming left V 4 bases short and J 1 base short, with 10 bases between. The CDR3 protein is CASSTRRENTEAFF. CDR3 bases: TGTGCCAGTAGTACCCGACGGGAGAACACTGAAGCTTTCTTT. The whole variable domain, remainder taken from reference TRBV19 and TRBJ1-1, is DGGITQSPKYLFRKEGQNVTLSCEQNLNHDAMYWYRQDPGQGLRLIYYSQIVNDFQKGDIAEGYSVSREKKESFPLTVTSAQKNPTAFYLCASSTRRENTEAFFGQGTRLTVV.

The chain joins TRBV6-1 to TRBJ2-3; TRBD2 agrees at 9 bases. With V trimmed by 5 bases and J by 4 bases, 1 base remained unmatched. Germline values: CDR1 MNHNS, CDR2 SASEGT. The CDR3 has 13 amino acids. The CDR3 nucleotides read TGTGCCAGCAGTAAGCGGGGGGCAGATACGCAGTATTTT. Amino acid sequence: CASSKRGADTQYF.

The genes are TRBV28 and TRBJ1-4, with a weak D call TRBD1 (5 bases). The V gene's germline CDR1 is MDHEN and CDR2 SYDVKM. The CDR3 is 16 residues long. V was trimmed by 1 base and J by 0 bases, leaving 9 bases between them. For the CDR3, the DNA is TGTGCCAGCAGTTTATACCAGGGCGCAACTAATGAAAAACTGTTTTTT. It codes for CASSLYQGATNEKLFF. The whole variable domain, remainder taken from reference TRBV28 and TRBJ1-4, is DVKVTQSSRYLVKRTGEKVFLECVQDMDHENMFWYRQDPGLGLRLIYFSYDVKMKEKGDIPEGYSVSREKKERFSLILESASTNQTSMYLCASSLYQGATNEKLFFGSGTQLSVL.

As regards this clone: A read error may produce the germline difference seen at one junction end. V gene TRBV7-7 combines with J gene TRBJ1-1; tentatively, D is TRBD1 (5 bases). Germline V gene sequence: CDR1 SSHAT, CDR2 FNYEAQ (reference sequence). The CDR3 is 13 residues long. CDR3 region: CASSAGYDTEAFF. The CDR3 nucleotides read TGTGCTAGCAGCGCAGGGTACGACACTGAAGCTTTCTTT.

V and J are TRBV5-1 and TRBJ2-5; unclear D gene. Germline V gene sequence: CDR1 SGHRS, CDR2 YFSETQ. The CDR3 is 14 residues long. V was shortened by 0 bases and J by 2 bases, with 8 bases between the two germline ends. The CDR3 protein is CASSLAVRQETQYF. CDR3 in DNA: TGCGCCAGCAGCTTGGCCGTACGGCAAGAGACCCAGTACTTC.

The rearrangement joins TRBV28 to TRBJ2-1; D remains unclear. Deletions cut 4 bases from V and 0 bases from J, with 16 bases between. Germline V CDR1 and CDR2: MDHEN, SYDVKM. CDR3 size: 17 residues. CDR3 in amino acids: CASSSHDILSSYNEQFF. CDR3 DNA sequence: TGTGCCAGCAGTTCCCACGACATCCTAAGCTCCTACAATGAGCAGTTCTTC. Looking up the rest from reference TRBV28 and TRBJ2-1 gives the full variable domain: DVKVTQSSRYLVKRTGEKVFLECVQDMDHENMFWYRQDPGLGLRLIYFSYDVKMKEKGDIPEGYSVSREKKERFSLILESASTNQTSMYLCASSSHDILSSYNEQFFGPGTRLTVL.

This clone has only a few counts. This rearrangement joins TRBV5-4 to TRBJ1-2; D perhaps matches TRBD1 (5 bases). The germline V and J ends were trimmed by 0 bases and 4 bases, with 13 bases remaining between them. The CDR3 runs to 15 residues. Per germline, CDR1 SGHNT and CDR2 YYREEE (reference sequence). The CDR3 nucleotides are TGTGCCAGCAGCTTGGGTAACGGCAGGGCCTATGGCTACACCTTC. Amino acids: CASSLGNGRAYGYTF.